These 32 T cell receptor beta chains originate from one sample sequenced in a study of blood T cells in healthy people across ages (dated by TCRdb to between 2014 and 2016). Libraries were prepared through 5' RACE. A second PCR of roughly 6 to 12 cycles was performed with a sample-barcoded 5' primer and a J-beta primer mix. The public reads were reanalyzed by TCRdb: fastp trimming at Q25, MiXCR alignment, in-frame beta chains only. Merged by CDR3 protein, the rows form single entries marked with the most common genes and DNA. Present in this sample are 1.8 million or so distinct CDR3 sequences, 30% to 40% of which were seen just once. The top ten constitute about 23% of the sample. The sample was blood. The receptors derive from a human donor in good health.

A few counts support this clonotype. This chain links TRBV13 with TRBJ1-5; 7 positions agree with TRBD1. After removal of 4 bases from V and 7 bases from J, the junction contained 13 bases not matched to a gene. The CDR3 is 16 residues long. Germline CDR1 is PRHDT and CDR2 is FYEKMQ (reference sequence). In nucleotides, the CDR3 is TGTGCCAGCAGCTCGGCTGGGGACAGAAAGGACCAGCCCCAGCATTTT. Amino acids: CASSSAGDRKDQPQHF.

The chain recombines TRBV10-3 with TRBJ1-6; tentative D call: TRBD1 (6 bases). The CDR3 extends over 16 amino acids. In germline, CDR1 is ENHRY, CDR2 SYGVKD. Trimming took off 10 bases at V and 9 bases at J, with 25 bases between the two ends. The CDR3 nucleotides read TGTGCCACTCACCCGTCCACGGGACAATTAAGTTCACCCCTCCACTTT. Protein sequence: CATHPSTGQLSSPLHF.

This clonotype was seen only a few times. The gene calls are TRBV9 and TRBJ1-1, with TRBD1 as a possible D gene (6 bases). With 0 bases removed from V and 5 bases from J, the gap between germline ends came to 14 bases. The CDR3 runs 15 residues. Looked up from germline, CDR1 is SGDLS and CDR2 is YYNGEE. The CDR3 here is CASSVEGGLITEAFF. In DNA form, the CDR3 reads TGTGCCAGCAGCGTAGAGGGGGGGTTGATTACTGAAGCTTTCTTT.

This clonotype was detected a few times. V and J are TRBV20-1 and TRBJ1-4, with D uncertain. V was shortened by 0 bases and J by 6 bases, with 14 bases between the two germline ends. The germline V gene encodes CDR1 DFQATT and CDR2 SNEGSKA (reference sequence). The CDR3 consists of 15 residues. The CDR3 loop reads CSARDHGRFDEKLFF. The DNA for the CDR3 is TGCAGTGCTAGAGATCATGGCAGGTTTGATGAAAAACTGTTTTTT.

V and J are TRBV9 and TRBJ2-1; 8 nucleotides agree with TRBD2. This CDR3 comprises 16 residues. The ends lost 0 bases at V and 7 bases at J; junction bases unmatched: 9. CDR1 SGDLS and CDR2 YYNGEE come from the germline V gene. CDR3 sequence reads: CASSVGESGGVNEQFF. In DNA, the CDR3 is TGTGCCAGCAGCGTAGGGGAATCGGGGGGGGTGAATGAGCAGTTCTTC.

J is TRBJ1-1 and V is TRBV29-1, with D possibly matching TRBD1 (5 bases). Germline V CDR1 and CDR2: SQVTM, ANQGSEA. V gave up 5 bases and J gave up 2 bases, with 15 bases separating them. The CDR3 length is 14 residues. The CDR3 DNA reads as TGCAGCGTTTCGTTAAGGGACGGTAACACTGAAGCTTTCTTT. It specifies CSVSLRDGNTEAFF.

This clonotype was seen many times. The genes are TRBV5-1 and TRBJ2-7; 9 bases fit TRBD1. This CDR3 contains 14 residues. Germline loops: CDR1 SGHRS, CDR2 YFSETQ. The ends lost 3 bases at V and 1 base at J; junction bases unmatched: 2. CDR3 in amino acids: CASSWTGASYEQYF. In DNA, the CDR3 is TGCGCCAGCAGCTGGACAGGGGCGTCCTACGAGCAGTACTTC.

This clonotype turned up a few times. The gene calls are TRBV7-2 and TRBJ2-5; TRBD1 aligns across 9 bases. J was trimmed by 4 bases and V by 1 base; bases with no gene match: 10. The germline V gene encodes CDR1 SGHTA and CDR2 FQGNSA. The CDR3 runs 17 residues. CDR3 nucleotide sequence: TGTGCCAGCAGCTTAGTTGGCTGGGACAGGGCTTCAGAGACCCAGTACTTC. It yields the protein CASSLVGWDRASETQYF.

This clonotype was counted ten times or more. The chain uses TRBV9 and TRBJ2-7, with D uncertain. The CDR3 spans 14 residues. Germline loops: CDR1 SGDLS, CDR2 YYNGEE. V was cut by 0 bases and J by 1 base, with 8 bases left in between. Written as DNA, the CDR3 is TGTGCCAGCAGCGTAGGCACAGCTTCCTACGAGCAGTACTTC. This gives the protein CASSVGTASYEQYF.

This clonotype turned up a few times. One end of the junction is discordant with germline, which a read error may explain. The genes are TRBV10-2 and TRBJ2-5, with TRBD2 identical over 9 bases. The germline V gene encodes CDR1 WSHSY and CDR2 SAAADI. The CDR3 totals 16 residues. This CDR3 is CASSQGLANAQETQYF. CDR3 in DNA: TGCGCTAGCAGTCAAGGACTAGCGAACGCCCAAGAGACCCAGTACTTC.

CDR3 in amino acids: CASSYTLDFLSYGYTF. The CDR3 nucleotides read TGTGCCAGCAGTTACACCTTGGACTTTTTAAGCTATGGCTACACCTTC. V is TRBV6-5 and J is TRBJ1-2; no clear D. With 2 bases removed from V and 4 bases from J, the gap between germline ends came to 17 bases. Germline lookup yields CDR1 MNHEY and CDR2 SVGAGI. This CDR3 comprises 16 residues.

This chain joins TRBV29-1 and TRBJ1-2, with D perhaps TRBD1 (5 bases). Germline V gene sequence: CDR1 SQVTM, CDR2 ANQGSEA. The CDR3 contains 13 residues. Trimming removed 4 bases at V and 4 bases at J, with 13 bases between. CDR3 region: CSVAGGMRYGYTF. DNA of the CDR3: TGCAGCGTTGCGGGGGGTATGCGCTATGGCTACACCTTC.

V and J are TRBV12-3 or TRBV12-4 and TRBJ1-6; D unresolved. V dropped 3 bases and J dropped 0 bases, with 12 bases sitting between them. The CDR3 has 17 residues. The CDR3 region has the DNA TGTGCCAGCAGTTTCTCCGGGAGGAGCTCCTATAATTCACCCCTCCACTTT. It is translated as CASSFSGRSSYNSPLHF.

This rearrangement joins TRBV4-3 to TRBJ1-1, with D hard to call. Trimming left V 0 bases short and J 2 bases short, with 7 bases between. In germline, CDR1 is LGHNA, CDR2 YSLEER. The CDR3 is made up of 14 amino acids. CDR3: CASSQEKANTEAFF. CDR3 nucleotides: TGCGCCAGCAGCCAAGAAAAGGCCAACACTGAAGCTTTCTTT.

The chain carries TRBV2 and TRBJ2-7; TRBD2 agrees at 11 bases. V shed 5 bases and J 4 bases; nucleotides not matched to a gene: 7. Germline CDR1 reads SNHLY; CDR2 reads FYNNEI. This CDR3 has 15 residues. DNA of the CDR3: TGTGCCAGCAGTATTAGCGGGGGGGCGATTTACGAGCAGTACTTC. It translates to CASSISGGAIYEQYF.

This clonotype was detected ten times or more. This rearrangement joins TRBV4-3 to TRBJ1-2, with D tentatively TRBD1 (5 bases). Looked up from germline, CDR1 is LGHNA and CDR2 is YSLEER. Trimming shortened V by 4 bases and J by 4 bases, and 16 bases separated the two germline ends. This CDR3 is built from 15 residues. Here the CDR3 reads CASSRIVGGAYGYTF. CDR3 nucleotide sequence: TGCGCCAGCAGCCGCATTGTCGGGGGTGCCTATGGCTACACCTTC.

The chain uses TRBV13 and TRBJ2-5, with TRBD1 as a possible D gene (6 bases). V shed 5 bases and J shed 6 bases, with 16 bases lying between them. CDR3 length: 14 residues. CDR1 is PRHDT, CDR2 FYEKMQ, per germline (reference sequence). The CDR3 protein is CASSGQTRGKTQYF. DNA for the CDR3: TGTGCCAGCAGCGGACAAACCAGGGGAAAGACCCAGTACTTC. Variable domain in full (rest from reference TRBV13 and TRBJ2-5): AAGVIQSPRHLIKEKRETATLKCYPIPRHDTVYWYQQGPGQDPQFLISFYEKMQSDKGSIPDRFSAQQFSDYHSELNMSSLELGDSALYFCASSGQTRGKTQYFGPGTRLLVL.

The chain combines TRBV29-1 with TRBJ2-5; 8 bases are shared with TRBD2. This CDR3 spans 16 amino acids. CDR1 and CDR2 (germline): SQVTM, ANQGSEA. V shed 5 bases and J 4 bases; nucleotides not matched to a gene: 15. The CDR3 DNA reads as TGCAGCGTTCCTCCTCCCGGGGGGGGAGGGAGAGAGACCCAGTACTTC. Translation gives CSVPPPGGGGRETQYF.

The V gene is TRBV24-1, the J gene TRBJ2-1; no clear D. Germline CDR1 is KGHDR and CDR2 is SFDVKD. Trimming took 3 bases from V and 14 from J, leaving 13 bases between them. The CDR3 is 12 amino acids. This chain's CDR3 is CATSDRSGWEFF. DNA for the CDR3: TGTGCCACCAGTGATAGATCGGGCTGGGAGTTCTTC.

The rearrangement joins TRBV7-6 to TRBJ2-7; 7 nucleotides line up with TRBD1. The CDR3 spans 14 residues. Germline CDR1 SGHVS, CDR2 FNYEAQ. V was pared by 5 bases and J by 4 bases, with 8 bases of the junction left unmatched. CDR3 nucleotides: TGTGCCAGCAGCCCTGGCGACAGGGAATACGAGCAGTACTTC. It codes for CASSPGDREYEQYF.

A few counts support this clonotype. The chain combines TRBV12-3 or TRBV12-4 with TRBJ1-2; 9 bases are shared with TRBD1. Germline trimming cut 3 bases from V and 5 bases from J; bases unmatched to any gene: 4. This CDR3 region has 14 residues. The CDR3 DNA follows: TGTGCCAGCAGTTTCTCGGGACAGGGATATGGCTACACCTTC. Translated, it gives CASSFSGQGYGYTF.

The CDR3 DNA follows: TGTGCCAGCAGCTCTCAGGGATGGGACTCGTCCTACGAGCAGTACTTC. It is translated as CASSSQGWDSSYEQYF. This chain joins TRBV4-2 and TRBJ2-7; tentative D call: TRBD2 (6 bases). The V end lost 5 bases, the J end lost 1 base, and 18 bases lay between the germline ends. This CDR3 is 16 amino acids long. Germline loops: CDR1 LGHNA, CDR2 YNFKEQ.

Of note for this clonotype: Because it lacks the conserved phenylalanine or tryptophan at the end, this CDR3 is likely a read error. The chain carries TRBV5-1 and TRBJ2-2; no clear D. Germline V lookup: CDR1 SGHRS, CDR2 YFSETQ. There are 14 residues in the CDR3. V lost 4 bases, J lost 8 bases, and 15 bases lay in between. CDR3 nucleotide sequence: TGCGCCAGCAGCCCACTCGCATCTGCAGGGGAGCTGTTTTCT. Residues: CASSPLASAGELFS.

In DNA, the CDR3 is TGTGCCAGCAGCCCCGGGACAGGGGGAGAGGAGCAGTACTTC. Amino acid sequence: CASSPGTGGEEQYF. This chain uses TRBV5-5 with TRBJ2-7, with 11 bases fitting TRBD1. Losses at the gene ends were 4 bases for V and 7 bases for J; bases not matched to a gene: 7. CDR1 SGHKS and CDR2 YYEKEE come from the germline V gene (reference sequence). The CDR3 has 14 amino acids.

This clonotype has a handful of counts. In nucleotides, the CDR3 is TGTGCCAGCAAACCCACAACCGGAGGAAATGAGCAGTTCTTC. This sequence encodes CASKPTTGGNEQFF. The chain recombines TRBV6-5 with TRBJ2-1, with D perhaps TRBD2 (5 bases). V was pared by 7 bases and J by 7 bases, with 17 bases between. Germline V CDR1 and CDR2: MNHEY, SVGAGI. CDR3 length: 14 residues.

In regard to this clonotype: At one end the junction does not follow the germline gene, possibly because of a read error. This chain joins TRBV7-2 and TRBJ2-1; a possible D gene is TRBD2 (5 bases). The CDR3 spans 17 residues. The germline V gene has CDR1 SGHTA and CDR2 FQGNSA. The CDR3 is CAGSLVNSSPSGNEQFF. The DNA for the CDR3 is TGTGCCGGCAGCTTAGTTAACTCATCTCCCTCGGGGAATGAGCAGTTCTTC.

This chain uses TRBV2 with TRBJ2-5, with 10 positions matching TRBD2. The CDR3 extends over 18 amino acids. The V segment lost 7 bases and the J segment 1 base; nucleotides outside the gene matches: 15. CDR1 is SNHLY, CDR2 FYNNEI, per germline. The CDR3 DNA reads TGTGCCAGCAAAAGGGGGCTAGCGGGGGCCTTCGCCCAAGAGACCCAGTACTTC. This gives the protein CASKRGLAGAFAQETQYF.

The chain couples TRBV20-1 to TRBJ1-5, with D maybe TRBD1 (5 bases). The CDR3 sequence is 14 residues long. Germline V gene sequence: CDR1 DFQATT, CDR2 SNEGSKA (reference sequence). V dropped 3 bases and J dropped 5 bases, with 14 bases sitting between them. In DNA form, the CDR3 reads TGCAGTGCTAGCAGGGAAGGAGGGCATCAGCCCCAGCATTTT. Its translation: CSASREGGHQPQHF.

Points on this clonotype: At one boundary the junction diverges from the germline segment, which might be a read error. The chain carries TRBV19 and TRBJ2-3, with TRBD1 matching 7 bases. The CDR3 is 14 residues long. Germline loops: CDR1 LNHDA, CDR2 SQIVND (reference sequence). CDR3 region: CTSSADRKTDTQYF. Written as DNA, the CDR3 is TGTACCAGTAGTGCGGACAGGAAGACAGATACGCAGTATTTT.

This clonotype has at least ten counts. This chain joins TRBV28 and TRBJ2-7, with 7 bases identical to TRBD1. The CDR3 covers 14 residues. Per the germline V gene, CDR1 is MDHEN and CDR2 is SYDVKM. Trimming took 4 bases from V and 4 from J; bases not matched to a gene: 7. CDR3 amino acids: CASSSGTVPYEQYF. CDR3 nucleotide sequence: TGTGCCAGCAGTTCCGGGACAGTCCCTTACGAGCAGTACTTC. Drawing the rest from reference TRBV28 and TRBJ2-7, the complete variable domain is DVKVTQSSRYLVKRTGEKVFLECVQDMDHENMFWYRQDPGLGLRLIYFSYDVKMKEKGDIPEGYSVSREKKERFSLILESASTNQTSMYLCASSSGTVPYEQYFGPGTRLTVT.

As for this clonotype: One end of the junction varies from germline; a read error may be responsible. The rearrangement uses TRBV5-4 and TRBJ1-2; D remains unclear. This CDR3 has 16 amino acids. In germline, CDR1 is SGHNT, CDR2 YYREEE (reference sequence). The CDR3 loop reads CAGSLRVGEVDYGYTF. Here the CDR3 DNA reads TGTGCCGGCAGCTTGAGGGTTGGGGAGGTGGACTATGGCTACACCTTC.

V gene TRBV7-2 combines with J gene TRBJ1-1; D may be TRBD1 (6 bases). Between the trimmed V and J ends, which lost 3 bases and 5 bases, there was a span of 19 bases. This CDR3 is 16 amino acids long. Per germline, CDR1 SGHTA and CDR2 FQGNSA. The CDR3 spells CASSFREALRGTEAFF. CDR3 bases: TGTGCCAGCAGCTTCCGGGAAGCCCTTAGGGGGACTGAAGCTTTCTTT.